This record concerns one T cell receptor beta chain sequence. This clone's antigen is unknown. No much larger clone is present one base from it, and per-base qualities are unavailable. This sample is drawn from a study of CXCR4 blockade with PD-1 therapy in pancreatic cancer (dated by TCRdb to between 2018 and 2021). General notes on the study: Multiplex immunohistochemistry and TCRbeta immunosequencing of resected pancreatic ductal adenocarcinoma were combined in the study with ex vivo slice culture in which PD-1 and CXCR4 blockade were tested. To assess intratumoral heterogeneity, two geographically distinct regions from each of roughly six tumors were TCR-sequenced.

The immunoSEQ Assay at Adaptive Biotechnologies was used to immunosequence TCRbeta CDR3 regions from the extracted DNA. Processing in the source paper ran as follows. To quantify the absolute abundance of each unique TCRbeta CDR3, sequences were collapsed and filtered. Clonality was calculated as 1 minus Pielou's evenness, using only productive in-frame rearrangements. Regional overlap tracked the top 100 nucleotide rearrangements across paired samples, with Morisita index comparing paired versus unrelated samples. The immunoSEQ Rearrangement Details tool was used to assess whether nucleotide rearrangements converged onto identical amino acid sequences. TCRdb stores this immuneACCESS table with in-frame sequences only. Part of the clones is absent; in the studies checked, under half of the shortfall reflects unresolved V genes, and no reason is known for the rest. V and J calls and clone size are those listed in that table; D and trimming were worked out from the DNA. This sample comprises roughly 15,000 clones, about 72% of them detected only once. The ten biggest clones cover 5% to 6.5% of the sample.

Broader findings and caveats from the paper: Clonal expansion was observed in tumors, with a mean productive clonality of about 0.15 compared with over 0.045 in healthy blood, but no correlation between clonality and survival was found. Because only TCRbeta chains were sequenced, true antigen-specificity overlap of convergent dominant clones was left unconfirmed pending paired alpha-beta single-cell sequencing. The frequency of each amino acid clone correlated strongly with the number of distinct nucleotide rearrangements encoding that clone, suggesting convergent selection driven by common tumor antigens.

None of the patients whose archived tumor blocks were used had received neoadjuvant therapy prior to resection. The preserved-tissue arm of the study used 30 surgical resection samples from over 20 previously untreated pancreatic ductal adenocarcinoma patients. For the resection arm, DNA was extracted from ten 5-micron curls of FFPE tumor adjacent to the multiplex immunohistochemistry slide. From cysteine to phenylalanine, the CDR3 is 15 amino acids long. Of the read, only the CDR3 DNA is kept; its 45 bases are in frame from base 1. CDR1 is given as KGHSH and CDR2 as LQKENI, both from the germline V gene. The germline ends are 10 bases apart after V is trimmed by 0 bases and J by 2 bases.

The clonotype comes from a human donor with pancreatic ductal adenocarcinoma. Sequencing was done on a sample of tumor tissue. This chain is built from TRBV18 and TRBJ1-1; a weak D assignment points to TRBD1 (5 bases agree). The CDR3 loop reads CASSPPIDSNTEAFF. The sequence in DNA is TGTGCCAGCTCACCACCGATCGACAGCAACACTGAAGCTTTCTTT.